This entry is about one T cell receptor (beta chain). Its antigen is not known. Libraries were prepared by immunoSEQ multiplex PCR; TCRdb keeps only in-frame clonotypes and omits some of them. The table records some 150,000 clones, roughly 91% of them present only once. Unmatched junction bases numbered 3, after V lost 0 bases and J lost 7 bases. This CDR3 region has 15 residues. Germline V gene sequence: CDR1 SGHKS, CDR2 YYEKEE (reference sequence). This sample is part of a study of T cell responses to AZD1222 COVID-19 vaccine. Study summary: Both about-4-week and about-12-week second-dose recipients were combined. Study-wide findings and caveats: The study identified only a handful of AZD1222 recipients as seropositive at baseline. The donor cohort was predominantly white British with a female majority, and clonal diversity may have been underestimated.

Sample: peripheral blood, taken on day 0 of AZD1222 vaccination. This chain joins TRBV5-5 and TRBJ1-6; 8 positions match TRBD1. The TCR sequence derives from an adult in good health. CDR3 nucleotides: TGTGCCAGCAGCTTGGTACAGGGGGGAAATTCACCCCTCCACTTT. Encoded protein: CASSLVQGGNSPLHF.